The T cell receptor (beta chain) under discussion was sequenced for a study of blood T cell repertoires in COVID-19. Study as a whole: Sources were T cells, B-cell-depleted T cells, or PBMCs; the material itself was cDNA or gDNA.

Sequencing used immunoSEQ multiplex PCR; TCRdb keeps in-frame clones, though not all of them. The table includes roughly 190,000 clones, 90% detected once. The trim removed 10 bases at V and 4 bases at J, leaving 6 bases unmatched. The CDR3 covers 13 residues. CDR1 is LNHDA, CDR2 SQIVND, per germline (reference sequence). The TCR was taken from a man aged 45-65 years with acute or convalescent COVID-19. J is TRBJ2-1 and V is TRBV19, with 8 bases that match TRBD2. Material: peripheral blood. The CDR3 region is CATSSGEYNEQFF. CDR3 nucleotides: TGTGCCACCAGTAGCGGGGAGTACAATGAGCAGTTCTTC.